One sample yielded the 23 T cell receptor beta chains listed below, sequenced in a study of preoperative IRX-2 immunotherapy in early breast cancer. Profiled with immunoSEQ multiplex PCR; TCRdb holds only in-frame clones, not every one. The sample lists 550 to 750 clones; around two thirds were seen once. Treatment here: preoperative locoregional IRX-2 cytokine immunotherapy. Sequencing used lymph node tissue, obtained before IRX-2 immunotherapy. All receptors derive from a human donor with breast cancer.

This sequence joins TRBV6-8 and TRBJ2-7; D is possibly TRBD1 or TRBD2 (5 bases each). CDR3 length: 13 residues. The V gene's germline CDR1 is MNHGY and CDR2 SAAAGT. Trimming stripped 8 bases from V and 4 bases from J, with 15 bases between. The CDR3 is CASGSGPKYEQYV. CDR3 DNA sequence: TGTGCCAGCGGTTCGGGACCGAAATACGAGCAGTACGTC.

J is TRBJ1-6 and V is TRBV14, with 7 bases that match TRBD1. CDR3 length equals 16 residues. Germline V lookup: CDR1 SGHDN, CDR2 FVKESK. Germline trimming cut 4 bases from V and 6 bases from J; bases unmatched to any gene: 9. CDR3 bases: TGTGCCAGCAGCCCAGGACAGGAAACAAGTAATTCACCCCTCCACTTT. It yields the protein CASSPGQETSNSPLHF.

The chain links TRBV28 to TRBJ2-7; D gene ambiguous. The V gene's germline CDR1 is MDHEN and CDR2 SYDVKM. Between the trimmed V and J ends, which lost 5 bases and 4 bases, there was a span of 12 bases. This CDR3 is 13 amino acids long. CDR3 sequence: CASSPYLLYEQYV. As DNA, the CDR3 is TGTGCCAGCAGTCCCTATTTACTGTACGAGCAGTACGTC.

The gene calls are TRBV28 and TRBJ1-4, with D possibly TRBD1 on 5 matching bases. The CDR3 totals 17 residues. With 6 bases removed from V and 5 bases from J, the gap between germline ends came to 22 bases. Germline CDR1 and CDR2: MDHEN and SYDVKM. The CDR3 loop reads CASSHKMMGRANEKLFF. The CDR3 coding sequence is TGTGCCAGCAGCCACAAAATGATGGGACGGGCAAATGAAAAACTGTTTTTT. Filled out from reference TRBV28 and TRBJ1-4, the complete variable domain reads DVKVTQSSRYLVKRTGEKVFLECVQDMDHENMFWYRQDPGLGLRLIYFSYDVKMKEKGDIPEGYSVSREKKERFSLILESASTNQTSMYLCASSHKMMGRANEKLFFGSGTQLSVL.

Concerning this clone itself: The CDR3 is cut off 1 residue early in the read; its end comes from the germline J gene. V usage is TRBV6-1 and J usage is TRBJ1-6; tentatively, D is TRBD1 (6 bases). The V end was cut by 1 base, the J end by 7 bases, with 14 bases between. The CDR3 has 16 residues. CDR1 is MNHNS, CDR2 SASEGT, per germline. CDR3 protein: CASSEDSGTPNSPLHF. The CDR3 bases that were read are TGTGCCAGCAGTGAAGATTCAGGGACACCCAATTCACCCCTCCAC.

V is TRBV6-8 and J is TRBJ1-1; D ambiguous. V was pared by 5 bases and J by 1 base, with 8 bases between. The germline CDR1 and CDR2 sequences are MNHGY and SAAAGT. The length of the CDR3 is 13 residues. CDR3 bases: TGTGCCAGCAGTGGTGAGGAGAACACTGAAGCTTTCTTT. It encodes CASSGEENTEAFF.

This clone has just a few counts. The rearrangement uses TRBV6-8 and TRBJ1-2, with D possibly matching TRBD1 (6 bases). Germline V lookup: CDR1 MNHGY, CDR2 SAAAGT. This CDR3 comprises 15 residues. V lost 6 bases, J lost 3 bases, and 17 bases lay in between. Here the CDR3 DNA reads TGTGCCAGCAGGTCGACAGGTCAAGGGGACTATGGCTACACCTTC. It yields the protein CASRSTGQGDYGYTF.

Only a few counts were recorded for this clone. This chain links TRBV6-8 with TRBJ2-3, with a tentative D call TRBD1 (6 bases). The CDR3 runs to 15 residues. V was shortened by 7 bases and J by 3 bases, with 17 bases between the two germline ends. CDR1 and CDR2 from the germline V gene are MNHGY and SAAAGT. The CDR3 bases are TGTGCCAGCATCCTCCGCTGGACAGCAACAGATACGCAGTATTTT. Encoded protein: CASILRWTATDTQYF.

The chain employs TRBV19 and TRBJ1-1; 9 nucleotides line up with TRBD1. The ends lost 6 bases at V and 4 bases at J; junction bases unmatched: 6. This CDR3 contains 14 residues. Germline V gives CDR1 LNHDA, CDR2 SQIVND (reference sequence). Here the CDR3 DNA reads TGTGCCAGTAGCCCGGGACAGGGTAGCACTGAAGCTTTCTTT. This sequence encodes CASSPGQGSTEAFF.

The V gene is TRBV12-5, the J gene TRBJ1-5; D is unclear. This CDR3 is built from 12 residues. The V gene's germline CDR1 is LGHNT and CDR2 FRNRAP. The CDR3 nucleotides read TGTGCCAGCCGCTGGGGCAATCAGCCCCAGCATTTT. This encodes CASRWGNQPQHF.

V usage is TRBV6-8 and J usage is TRBJ1-6, with 7 bases fitting TRBD1. Trimming at V came to 4 bases and at J to 7 bases, leaving 7 bases not matched to a gene. The CDR3 extends over 15 amino acids. Germline V gene lookup returns CDR1 MNHGY and CDR2 SAAAGT. CDR3 DNA: TGTGCCAGCAGTTTCAGACAGGGTGGAAATTCACCCCTCCACTTT. Translating gives CASSFRQGGNSPLHF.

CDR3 in DNA: TGTGCCAGCTCACCACCGCGGGGTGGCTACACCTTC. Protein product: CASSPPRGGYTF. This chain links TRBV18 with TRBJ1-2, with D unclear. Looked up from germline, CDR1 is KGHSH and CDR2 is LQKENI. This CDR3 is built from 12 residues. The V end lost 0 bases, the J end lost 7 bases, and 6 bases lay between the germline ends.

The rearrangement links TRBV29-1 to TRBJ1-2, with TRBD1 as a possible D gene (6 bases). Looked up from germline, CDR1 is SQVTM and CDR2 is ANQGSEA. Between the trimmed V and J ends, which lost 2 bases and 1 base, there was a span of 17 bases. The CDR3 length is 16 residues. CDR3: CSVELFYGGLNYGYTF. CDR3 DNA: TGCAGCGTTGAATTGTTTTACGGGGGGCTTAACTATGGCTACACCTTC. Full variable domain (missing parts from reference TRBV29-1 and TRBJ1-2): SAVISQKPSRDICQRGTSLTIQCQVDSQVTMMFWYRQQPGQSLTLIATANQGSEATYESGFVIDKFPISRPNLTFSTLTVSNMSPEDSSIYLCSVELFYGGLNYGYTFGSGTRLTVV.

The chain couples TRBV11-3 to TRBJ1-5, with D possibly matching TRBD1 (6 bases). The CDR3 covers 16 residues. Per the germline V gene, CDR1 is SGHNT and CDR2 is YENEEA. V gave up 3 bases and J gave up 6 bases, with 18 bases separating them. CDR3 sequence: CASSLERGQVIQPQHF. The CDR3, as DNA: TGTGCCAGCAGCTTGGAGCGGGGACAAGTCATTCAGCCCCAGCATTTT. The full variable domain, in which reference TRBV11-3 and TRBJ1-5 provide the parts outside the CDR3, is EAGVVQSPRYKIIEKKQPVAFWCNPISGHNTLYWYLQNLGQGPELLIRYENEEAVDDSQLPKDRFSAERLKGVDSTLKIQPAELGDSAVYLCASSLERGQVIQPQHFGDGTRLSIL.

In regard to this clone: Sequence at one end of the junction differs from germline and may be a read error. The chain is built from TRBV6-8 and TRBJ2-5; a weak D match, TRBD1 (5 bases). The CDR3 sequence is 14 residues long. Germline loops: CDR1 MNHGY, CDR2 SAAAGT. CDR3 region: CAISGQGGQETQYF. CDR3 nucleotides: TGTGCCATCAGTGGGCAGGGTGGGCAAGAGACCCAGTACTTC.

This clone appeared a few times. CDR3 sequence (DNA): TGTGCCAGTAGTATTTCCGGGCAGCCCTCCTATGGCTACACCTTC. Translated, it gives CASSISGQPSYGYTF. The chain employs TRBV19 and TRBJ1-2; D unresolved. CDR3 length: 15 residues. CDR1 is LNHDA, CDR2 SQIVND, per germline (reference sequence). With 3 bases removed from V and 4 bases from J, the gap between germline ends came to 15 bases.

The chain carries TRBV12-2 and TRBJ1-2; the table's D call, TRBD1, was not checked against the DNA. TRBV12-2 is listed as a pseudogene. This CDR3 comprises 15 residues. The CDR3 coding sequence is TGTGCCGGTGAGCTTGGACAGGGGGCGATAAGAAGCTACACCTTC. It codes for CAGELGQGAIRSYTF.

The chain carries TRBV18 and TRBJ2-7; D gene uncertain. V was pared by 1 base and J by 5 bases, with 9 bases between. In germline, CDR1 is KGHSH, CDR2 LQKENI. CDR3 length: 13 residues. CDR3 loop: CASSPLSGDEQYF. The CDR3 DNA follows: TGTGCCAGCTCACCACTATCAGGAGACGAGCAGTACTTC.

The rearrangement uses TRBV12-5 and TRBJ2-3; D is uncertain. This CDR3 contains 11 residues. CDR1 and CDR2 from the germline V gene are LGHNT and FRNRAP. CDR3 in amino acids: CASQKGDTQYF. For the CDR3, the DNA is TGTGCCTCTCAAAAGGGAGATACGCAGTATTTT.

V usage is TRBV6-8 and J usage is TRBJ2-3; weak D call: TRBD1 (6 bases). The germline V gene has CDR1 MNHGY and CDR2 SAAAGT. V was pared by 5 bases and J by 4 bases, with 13 bases between. The CDR3 has 14 amino acids. The CDR3 DNA reads TGTGCCAGCAGTAAACAGGGTGGGTCAGATACGCAGTATTTT. It translates to CASSKQGGSDTQYF.

The chain carries TRBV28 and TRBJ1-1, with unresolved D. This CDR3 is built from 12 residues. Per the germline V gene, CDR1 is MDHEN and CDR2 is SYDVKM. V shed 2 bases and J shed 4 bases, with 5 bases lying between them. The CDR3 spells CASSLTGTEAFF. The CDR3 DNA is TGTGCCAGCAGTTTAACGGGCACTGAAGCTTTCTTT.

This clone has more than one count but fewer than ten. V usage is TRBV14 and J usage is TRBJ2-7; D not certain. Germline V lookup: CDR1 SGHDN, CDR2 FVKESK. The V and J ends lost 1 base and 3 bases respectively, with 7 bases between them. The CDR3 is 13 residues long. The CDR3: CASSQVTHYEQYF. The DNA of the CDR3 is TGTGCCAGCAGCCAAGTGACCCACTACGAGCAGTACTTC.

The V and J genes are TRBV19 and TRBJ1-5; 9 bases line up with TRBD1. Per the germline V gene, CDR1 is LNHDA and CDR2 is SQIVND (reference sequence). V was clipped by 11 bases and J by 6 bases; unmatched bases: 8. This CDR3 is 13 amino acids long. The CDR3 DNA is TGTGCCGCAGACGACAGGGGGGTTCAGCCCCAGCATTTT. This encodes CAADDRGVQPQHF.